This T cell receptor beta chain was observed in a study of T cell responses to AZD1222 COVID-19 vaccine. For the study at large: Doses given second, at about 4 or about 12 weeks, were pooled.

Comments on this clone: As yet, its antigen is unknown.

CDR3 size: 14 residues. Germline assignment: CDR1 MNHEY and CDR2 SVGAGI. The ends lost 4 bases at V and 3 bases at J; junction bases unmatched: 5. Study results and caveats: White British donors predominated, females outnumbered males, and clonal diversity was possibly underestimated.

The method was immunoSEQ multiplex PCR; TCRdb's version includes in-frame clones alone and lacks a portion of them. The profile shows about 120,000 clones, roughly 89% of them singletons. The V gene is TRBV6-5, the J gene TRBJ1-2, with 7 bases aligning to TRBD1. This receptor was obtained from an adult in good health. The starting material was peripheral blood, obtained on day 0 of AZD1222 vaccination. Here the CDR3 DNA reads TGTGCCAGCAGTTCAGTTCAGGGGGACTATGGCTACACCTTC. This translates into CASSSVQGDYGYTF.